Below, one TCR beta chain is given with its context. The antigen remains undetermined. All of the isolated RNA was reverse transcribed, so expressed TCRB transcripts were sequenced. Assay: immunoSEQ multiplex PCR; the TCRdb copy retains only in-frame clones and omits some. The table includes under 400,000 clones, around an eighth detected once. This sample is part of a study of beta chain features in type 1 diabetes. Overall study: Patients were similar to healthy donors in age and gender (as well as in cell yields). Researchers looked at 95 million to 140 million sorted cells across all samples. Findings and caveats of the study: PCR might favor shorter templates, equally in patients and controls. Patients with Type 1 diabetes showed moderately but significantly shorter TCRB CDR3s in all four CD4+ subsets.

Each sorted population was over 95% pure. This receptor was identified in a woman in her late teens or twenties with type 1 diabetes. Specimen: naive CD4+ T cells from blood.

In nucleotides, the CDR3 is TGTGCCAGCAGCTTACTCCCCTCGGGACAGTTGAACACCGGGGAGCTGTTTTTT. Translated, it gives CASSLLPSGQLNTGELFF. V usage is TRBV7-9 and J usage is TRBJ2-2; TRBD1 matches 7 bases. This CDR3 comprises 18 residues. The V segment lost 2 bases and the J segment 1 base; nucleotides outside the gene matches: 10. CDR1 SEHNR and CDR2 FQNEAQ come from the germline V gene (reference sequence).